The 19 T cell receptor beta chains listed next were all sequenced from one sample in a study of blood T cell repertoires in COVID-19. The method was immunoSEQ multiplex PCR; TCRdb's version includes in-frame clones alone and lacks a portion of them. Of some 220,000 clones listed, over 75% were seen once; the top ten hold around 2.5%. The specimen was peripheral blood. All receptors come from a woman aged 70-85 years with COVID-19, enrolled during active disease.

As regards this clone: Distinct nucleotide sequences in the sample also encode this CDR3. The chain recombines TRBV12-3 or TRBV12-4 with TRBJ1-2; D is undetermined. V was cut by 3 bases and J by 5 bases, with 7 bases left in between. The CDR3 is 12 residues long. CDR3 loop: CASSFSGYGYTF. The CDR3 nucleotides read TGTGCCAGCAGTTTCAGCGGGTATGGCTACACCTTC.

This clone appeared once. This sequence joins TRBV18 and TRBJ2-1, with 12 bases aligning to TRBD1. The CDR3 length is 22 residues. With 6 bases clipped from V and 8 bases from J, the junction kept 29 bases outside the gene matches. Germline values: CDR1 KGHSH, CDR2 LQKENI. The CDR3 here is CASSPLVGTGGRASGRSHEQFF. In DNA form, the CDR3 reads TGTGCCAGCTCCCCCTTGGTAGGGACAGGGGGCAGGGCTAGCGGGAGATCCCATGAGCAGTTCTTC.

V is TRBV7-9 and J is TRBJ1-5, with D possibly matching TRBD1 (6 bases). Trimming pared 7 bases from V and 4 bases from J, leaving 11 bases between. This CDR3 contains 13 residues. In germline, CDR1 is SEHNR, CDR2 FQNEAQ (reference sequence). In DNA form, the CDR3 reads TGTGCCAGCAACCGGGACACAAATCAGCCCCAGCATTTT. Translated, it gives CASNRDTNQPQHF.

The gene calls are TRBV29-1 and TRBJ1-5; TRBD1 matches 11 bases. The CDR3 loop spans 14 amino acids. Germline CDR1 and CDR2: SQVTM and ANQGSEA. After removal of 7 bases from V and 8 bases from J, the junction contained 10 bases not matched to a gene. The CDR3 nucleotides read TGCAGCGGAAGGACAGGGGGCAAGCAGGAGCCCCAGCATTTT. It translates to CSGRTGGKQEPQHF.

The genes are TRBV9 and TRBJ2-3; D possibly corresponds to TRBD2 (5 bases). This CDR3 region has 16 residues. The germline V gene has CDR1 SGDLS and CDR2 YYNGEE. V was trimmed by 4 bases and J by 0 bases, leaving 15 bases between them. The DNA of the CDR3 is TGTGCCAGCAGCATTTGGAGCGGAACTAGCACAGATACGCAGTATTTT. Protein sequence: CASSIWSGTSTDTQYF. The whole variable domain, remainder taken from reference TRBV9 and TRBJ2-3, is DSGVTQTPKHLITATGQRVTLRCSPRSGDLSVYWYQQSLDQGLQFLIQYYNGEERAKGNILERFSAQQFPDLHSELNLSSLELGDSALYFCASSIWSGTSTDTQYFGPGTRLTVL.

The chain is built from TRBV7-2 and TRBJ1-1, with D hard to call. Deletions cut 3 bases from V and 7 bases from J, with 12 bases between. The CDR3 length is 13 residues. Germline V gives CDR1 SGHTA, CDR2 FQGNSA. The CDR3: CASSFYNPGEAFF. The CDR3 nucleotides read TGTGCCAGCAGCTTTTATAACCCAGGTGAAGCTTTCTTT. The full variable domain, rest sourced from reference TRBV7-2 and TRBJ1-1, is GAGVSQSPSNKVTEKGKDVELRCDPISGHTALYWYRQSLGQGLEFLIYFQGNSAPDKSGLPSDRFSAERTGGSVSTLTIQRTQQEDSAVYLCASSFYNPGEAFFGQGTRLTVV.

The table lists this clone with a count of one. The rearrangement links TRBV14 to TRBJ2-3; D is unresolved. Trimming removed 4 bases at V and 0 bases at J, with 14 bases between. Per the germline V gene, CDR1 is SGHDN and CDR2 is FVKESK. The CDR3 runs to 16 residues. The CDR3 region is CASSPFARSSTDTQYF. CDR3 in DNA: TGTGCCAGCAGCCCCTTCGCTAGGTCTAGCACAGATACGCAGTATTTT.

The chain carries TRBV9 and TRBJ1-3; 7 nucleotides align to TRBD1. V lost 1 base, J lost 0 bases, and 7 bases stayed unmatched. This CDR3 has 17 residues. CDR1 is SGDLS and CDR2 is YYNGEE in the germline V gene. The CDR3 DNA reads as TGTGCCAGCAGCGTATCCCTGGGACAGAGCTCTGGAAACACCATATATTTT. Translated, it gives CASSVSLGQSSGNTIYF.

V is TRBV29-1 and J is TRBJ2-3; 9 bases are shared with TRBD2. The CDR3 has 14 residues. Per the germline V gene, CDR1 is SQVTM and CDR2 is ANQGSEA. V was clipped by 4 bases and J by 4 bases; unmatched bases: 6. The CDR3: CSVVVSGGADTQYF. DNA for the CDR3: TGCAGCGTTGTGGTTAGCGGGGGCGCAGATACGCAGTATTTT.

The chain links TRBV5-1 to TRBJ2-3, with 12 bases fitting TRBD2. The CDR3 is 22 residues long. CDR1 is SGHRS and CDR2 is YFSETQ in the germline V gene. With 2 bases clipped from V and 4 bases from J, the junction kept 23 bases outside the gene matches. For the CDR3, the DNA is TGCGCCAGCAGCTTACGGCGAGGGTATCTAGCGGGGGGGCTAACTCCCCCAGATACGCAGTATTTT. Translating gives CASSLRRGYLAGGLTPPDTQYF.

This clone was picked up one time. The chain is built from TRBV12-3 or TRBV12-4 and TRBJ2-1; no clear D gene. The CDR3 is 12 residues long. The germline V and J ends were trimmed by 5 bases and 8 bases, with 10 bases remaining between them. DNA for the CDR3: TGTGCCAGCAGTGCCGCAGGCGATGAGCAGTTCTTC. This gives the protein CASSAAGDEQFF.

The genes are TRBV18 and TRBJ1-1, with D unresolved. V was trimmed by 3 bases and J by 5 bases, leaving 16 bases between them. Germline V lookup: CDR1 KGHSH, CDR2 LQKENI. The CDR3 length is 15 residues. The CDR3 sequence is CASSPPAGGGTEAFF. CDR3 nucleotides: TGTGCCAGCTCACCCCCTGCGGGTGGTGGGACTGAAGCTTTCTTT.

As concerns this clone: At one boundary the junction diverges from the germline segment, which might be a read error. V usage is TRBV5-1 and J usage is TRBJ2-3, with 9 bases lining up with TRBD2. Germline V lookup: CDR1 SGHRS, CDR2 YFSETQ. CDR3 length equals 19 residues. CDR3 DNA: TGCGCCCGCAGCCTCCTCTTGGGCGGGGGGGAGTTGGGCACAGATACGCAGTATTTT. Translating it yields CARSLLLGGGELGTDTQYF.

The V and J genes are TRBV29-1 and TRBJ1-2, with TRBD1 identical over 8 bases. Per the germline V gene, CDR1 is SQVTM and CDR2 is ANQGSEA. The junction had 3 bases not matched to a gene; V was cut back by 1 base and J by 2 bases. The length of the CDR3 is 14 residues. The CDR3 reads CSVEGQGTNYGYTF. CDR3 DNA sequence: TGCAGCGTTGAAGGACAGGGGACCAACTATGGCTACACCTTC.

The CDR3 bases are TGTGCCAGCACAGAGAGCGGGCTGAACACCGGGGAGCTGTTTTTT. Translating it yields CASTESGLNTGELFF. This chain uses TRBV2 with TRBJ2-2, with D possibly TRBD2 on 6 matching bases. With 7 bases removed from V and 1 base from J, the gap between germline ends came to 13 bases. Germline CDR1 reads SNHLY; CDR2 reads FYNNEI. The CDR3 loop spans 15 amino acids.

This clone appeared once. V and J are TRBV7-3 and TRBJ2-1; 13 bases match TRBD2. The V segment lost 1 base and the J segment 9 bases; nucleotides outside the gene matches: 12. Germline V lookup: CDR1 SGHTA, CDR2 FQGTGA. The CDR3 consists of 18 residues. The CDR3 region has the DNA TGTGCCAGCAGCTTAATTGGAGTCGGACTAGCGGGAGTAAGTGAGCAGTTCTTC. It encodes CASSLIGVGLAGVSEQFF.

This clone was observed a single time. The chain is built from TRBV7-3 and TRBJ2-1; 8 positions match TRBD2. In germline, CDR1 is SGHTA, CDR2 FQGTGA. Trimming took 5 bases from V and 4 from J; bases not matched to a gene: 7. This CDR3 region has 15 residues. The CDR3 spells CASSPHSGAYNEQFF. The CDR3 DNA is TGTGCCAGCAGCCCGCATAGCGGGGCGTACAATGAGCAGTTCTTC.

The rearrangement links TRBV2 to TRBJ1-5; D gene ambiguous. The CDR3 is made up of 15 amino acids. The V gene's germline CDR1 is SNHLY and CDR2 FYNNEI. Trimming pared 1 base from V and 0 bases from J, leaving 7 bases between. The CDR3 region is CASSEDSRSNQPQHF. CDR3 coding DNA: TGTGCCAGCAGTGAAGACAGTCGTAGCAATCAGCCCCAGCATTTT.

V usage is TRBV5-6 and J usage is TRBJ2-7; D is possibly TRBD1 (6 bases). The CDR3 totals 10 residues. Trimming cost V 7 bases and J 5 bases, with 7 bases left between them. Germline V gene lookup returns CDR1 SGHDT and CDR2 YYEEEE. The CDR3 sequence is CASGDNEQYF. The CDR3 DNA reads as TGTGCCAGCGGGGACAACGAGCAGTACTTC.